Listed here is a single TCR beta chain. Antigen unknown. The data were taken from a study of cytomegalovirus exposure and HLA in healthy donors. The donors were members of the validation cohort comprising approximately 110 subjects, separate from the approximately 700-subject first cohort. Overall study findings and caveats: TCR clusters originating in the first cohort tended to co-occur in the 120 validation repertoires, according to a later analysis. Cytomegalovirus-associated status was assigned to 164 TCR beta chains. Accounts indicate the classifier identified cytomegalovirus status with strong specificity and sensitivity.

Deletions cut 4 bases from V and 9 bases from J, with 25 bases between. CDR3 length: 16 amino acids. Germline V CDR1 and CDR2: SGHAT, FQNNGV. Generated by immunoSEQ multiplex PCR, the TCRdb table keeps only in-frame clones and is missing some. The data hold 300,000 to 400,000 clones, with 70% to 90% observed a single time. This sequence joins TRBV11-2 and TRBJ2-7; D perhaps matches TRBD2 (6 bases). Sequenced material: PBMCs. The clonotype was recovered from a young man in good health and CMV-seronegative. CDR3 sequence: CASSSPLGRPAGGQYF. The CDR3 DNA follows: TGTGCCAGCAGCTCCCCTTTAGGTAGACCTGCCGGGGGGCAGTACTTC.